This T cell receptor (beta chain) is drawn from a study of cytotoxic CD8 clonotypes in ibrutinib-treated CLL. The CDR3 extends over 17 amino acids. Per the germline V gene, CDR1 is SGHDT and CDR2 is YYEEEE. The V end lost 4 bases, the J end lost 5 bases, and 21 bases lay between the germline ends. TCRdb's copy holds only in-frame clones and misses some; the assay was immunoSEQ multiplex PCR. The table includes roughly 17,000 clones, approximately 60% detected once. The source is a human donor with chronic lymphocytic leukemia. The chain is built from TRBV5-6 and TRBJ1-4, with D possibly matching TRBD1 (5 bases). The sample in question was PBMCs, obtained after 12 months of ibrutinib treatment. CDR3 DNA: TGTGCCAGCAGCCCTGCATTTGGTACAGGCCACAATGAAAAACTGTTTTTT. Amino acids: CASSPAFGTGHNEKLFF.